The 29 T cell receptor beta chains given below trace back to one sample, sequenced in a study of blood T cell repertoires in COVID-19. Sequencing used immunoSEQ multiplex PCR; TCRdb keeps in-frame clones, though not all of them. The table shows under 200,000 clones, with roughly 86% occurring only once. The sample comprised peripheral blood. All receptors derive from a man aged 55 to 70 with COVID-19, enrolled during active disease.

The rearrangement uses TRBV3-1 (or the pseudogene TRBV3-2) and TRBJ1-6; D is uncertain. Trimming stripped 0 bases from V and 6 bases from J, with 6 bases between. The CDR3 consists of 14 residues. CDR1 and CDR2 (germline): LGHDT, YNNKEL (reference sequence). This chain's CDR3 is CASSQDPVNSPLHF. The CDR3, as DNA: TGTGCCAGCAGCCAAGATCCGGTTAATTCACCCCTCCACTTT.

This clone occurred once. The V and J genes are TRBV6-4 and TRBJ1-6; TRBD1 agrees at 11 bases. V lost 6 bases and J lost 6; bases outside the gene matches: 4. Germline lookup yields CDR1 MRHNA and CDR2 SNTAGT. CDR3 length equals 15 residues. Here the CDR3 DNA reads TGTGCCAGCAGGCGGGACAGGGGGAGTAATTCACCCCTCCACTTT. Its protein is CASRRDRGSNSPLHF.

This clone was observed once. The chain employs TRBV11-2 and TRBJ2-7, with 10 bases fitting TRBD2. The length of the CDR3 is 15 residues. CDR1 and CDR2 (germline): SGHAT, FQNNGV. V shed 0 bases and J 4 bases; nucleotides not matched to a gene: 3. The CDR3 spells CASSLDGTSVYEQYF. The DNA of the CDR3 is TGTGCCAGCAGCTTAGACGGGACTAGCGTATACGAGCAGTACTTC.

This chain uses TRBV28 with TRBJ1-1; D remains ambiguous. The CDR3 length is 10 residues. Per the germline V gene, CDR1 is MDHEN and CDR2 is SYDVKM. V was cut by 8 bases and J by 1 base, with 2 bases left in between. The chain's CDR3 is CASRNTEAFF. The DNA for the CDR3 is TGTGCCAGCCGGAACACTGAAGCTTTCTTT.

This chain uses TRBV28 with TRBJ1-5, with D perhaps matching TRBD1 (6 bases). Per germline, CDR1 MDHEN and CDR2 SYDVKM. CDR3 length: 15 residues. The V and J ends lost 5 bases and 3 bases respectively, with 14 bases between them. CDR3 coding DNA: TGTGCCAGCAGTACTTACAGGGATCTCAATCAGCCCCAGCATTTT. Amino acids: CASSTYRDLNQPQHF.

The chain combines TRBV10-2 with TRBJ2-7; 8 bases match TRBD1. CDR1 is WSHSY, CDR2 SAAADI, per germline. Germline trimming cut 4 bases from V and 1 base from J; bases unmatched to any gene: 9. This CDR3 contains 16 residues. The CDR3 region has the DNA TGCGCCAGCAGTGGACCAGGACAGGGCAAATCCTACGAGCAGTACTTC. This sequence encodes CASSGPGQGKSYEQYF.

This clone was counted between two and nine times. The V and J genes are TRBV29-1 and TRBJ1-2, with 8 bases lining up with TRBD1. The length of the CDR3 is 11 residues. The J segment lost 3 bases and the V segment lost 7 bases, leaving 1 base of the junction unmatched. Germline CDR1 is SQVTM and CDR2 is ANQGSEA. CDR3 region: CSGGQDYGYTF. The CDR3 DNA follows: TGCAGCGGGGGACAGGACTATGGCTACACCTTC.

This chain joins TRBV7-2 and TRBJ1-6, with TRBD1 as a possible D gene (6 bases). V shed 3 bases and J shed 5 bases, with 11 bases lying between them. The CDR3 is 15 residues long. Per germline, CDR1 SGHTA and CDR2 FQGNSA. The CDR3 DNA sequence: TGTGCCAGCAGCTTTTACAGGGTGGATAATTCACCCCTCCACTTT. This gives the protein CASSFYRVDNSPLHF.

This clone was found once. This sequence joins TRBV7-2 and TRBJ2-7, with 7 bases that match TRBD2. The CDR3 contains 17 residues. With 1 base clipped from V and 2 bases from J, the junction kept 11 bases outside the gene matches. Germline V lookup: CDR1 SGHTA, CDR2 FQGNSA. The CDR3 loop is CASSLGLSGEKTYEQYF. The CDR3 region has the DNA TGTGCCAGCAGCTTAGGGCTCAGCGGGGAGAAGACCTACGAGCAGTACTTC.

This chain connects TRBV10-3 to TRBJ1-1, with 8 positions matching TRBD1. Germline trimming cut 6 bases from V and 2 bases from J; bases unmatched to any gene: 2. CDR1 ENHRY and CDR2 SYGVKD come from the germline V gene. The CDR3 is made up of 13 amino acids. The CDR3 loop is CAIRGTGNTEAFF. The CDR3 nucleotides are TGTGCCATCAGGGGGACAGGAAACACTGAAGCTTTCTTT.

This chain connects TRBV5-4 to TRBJ1-4; the D gene is possibly TRBD1 (6 bases). Germline V CDR1 and CDR2: SGHNT, YYREEE (reference sequence). CDR3 length equals 14 residues. The V and J ends lost 4 bases and 6 bases respectively, with 13 bases between them. The chain's CDR3 is CASSPGQRDEKLFF. DNA for the CDR3: TGTGCCAGCAGCCCAGGACAGCGAGATGAAAAACTGTTTTTT.

The sample holds one count of this clone. The rearrangement links TRBV5-4 to TRBJ2-7; weak D call: TRBD2 (5 bases). The V gene lost 0 bases and the J gene lost 2 bases, with 12 bases spanning the gap. The CDR3 is made up of 15 amino acids. Germline assignment: CDR1 SGHNT and CDR2 YYREEE (reference sequence). The CDR3 DNA reads as TGTGCCAGCAGCTTGGGAGGGATCGCTGCCTACGAGCAGTACTTC. The encoded protein is CASSLGGIAAYEQYF.

The chain is built from TRBV28 and TRBJ2-5; a weak D match, TRBD1 (5 bases). The V and J ends lost 2 bases and 9 bases respectively, with 7 bases between them. This CDR3 is 11 amino acids long. The germline CDR1 and CDR2 sequences are MDHEN and SYDVKM. This CDR3 is CASSLGRAQYF. The CDR3 DNA is TGTGCCAGCAGTTTAGGCAGGGCCCAGTACTTC.

The chain couples TRBV5-1 to TRBJ1-4, with D possibly being TRBD1 (6 bases). This CDR3 has 15 amino acids. V was pared by 1 base and J by 5 bases, with 12 bases between. In germline, CDR1 is SGHRS, CDR2 YFSETQ. Here the CDR3 reads CASSLSPQGNEKLFF. The CDR3 DNA reads TGCGCCAGCAGCTTGAGTCCCCAGGGGAATGAAAAACTGTTTTTT.

This clone showed up just a few times. The CDR3 protein is CASRERVGGGEQFF. In DNA form, the CDR3 reads TGCGCCAGCAGGGAGAGGGTAGGGGGCGGGGAGCAGTTCTTC. The chain combines TRBV5-1 with TRBJ2-1, with TRBD1 identical over 7 bases. Germline V gene sequence: CDR1 SGHRS, CDR2 YFSETQ. V dropped 5 bases and J dropped 10; count of bases not matched to a gene: 12. The CDR3 is made up of 14 amino acids.

The V and J genes are TRBV2 and TRBJ2-7, with 8 nucleotides matching TRBD1. This CDR3 region has 13 residues. The germline gives CDR1 SNHLY, CDR2 FYNNEI. V gave up 6 bases and J gave up 5 bases; unmatched junction bases: 6. In DNA, the CDR3 is TGTGCCAGCAGGCTGGACAGGGACCACGAGCAGTACTTC. Translation: CASRLDRDHEQYF.

The V and J genes are TRBV27 and TRBJ2-1; D remains ambiguous. Per germline, CDR1 MNHEY and CDR2 SMNVEV (reference sequence). The CDR3 loop spans 12 amino acids. Trimming took off 6 bases at V and 9 bases at J, with 12 bases between the two ends. CDR3 coding DNA: TGTGCCAGCAGCCCGCCGGTCGGTGAGCAGTTCTTC. Amino acids: CASSPPVGEQFF.

The J gene is TRBJ1-2, the V gene TRBV14; TRBD1 matches at 9 bases. V was pared by 4 bases and J by 4 bases, with 19 bases of the junction left unmatched. The CDR3 length is 19 residues. Germline V gene lookup returns CDR1 SGHDN and CDR2 FVKESK. The CDR3 protein is CASSPRNSGTGRVFYGYTF. In nucleotides, the CDR3 is TGTGCCAGCAGCCCCCGAAATTCCGGGACAGGGCGTGTATTCTATGGCTACACCTTC.

The chain links TRBV27 to TRBJ2-1, with TRBD2 identical over 14 bases. V lost 5 bases and J lost 5; bases outside the gene matches: 5. The CDR3 sequence is 16 residues long. Germline CDR1 MNHEY, CDR2 SMNVEV (reference sequence). The CDR3 DNA is TGTGCCAGCAGTCGAGGACTAGCGGGAGGTAACAATGAGCAGTTCTTC. This encodes CASSRGLAGGNNEQFF.

Only a few counts were recorded for this clone. V usage is TRBV19 and J usage is TRBJ1-2; no clear D gene. Trimming shortened V by 5 bases and J by 0 bases, and 13 bases separated the two germline ends. The CDR3 has 15 amino acids. The germline V gene encodes CDR1 LNHDA and CDR2 SQIVND (reference sequence). CDR3: CASSLSGTPNYGYTF. The CDR3 DNA sequence: TGTGCCAGTAGTTTATCAGGAACACCTAACTATGGCTACACCTTC.

In its sample, this clone was seen once. The J gene is TRBJ2-7, the V gene TRBV24-1, with a weak D call TRBD2 (5 bases). CDR3 length: 14 residues. Trimming took off 6 bases at V and 6 bases at J, with 17 bases between the two ends. Germline values: CDR1 KGHDR, CDR2 SFDVKD. CDR3 sequence: CATSYGGLEGEQYF. CDR3 in DNA: TGTGCCACCAGTTACGGTGGCCTCGAGGGCGAGCAGTACTTC.

V gene TRBV9 combines with J gene TRBJ1-5, with 8 bases that match TRBD1. The ends lost 2 bases at V and 7 bases at J; junction bases unmatched: 5. The CDR3 contains 14 residues. The germline CDR1 and CDR2 sequences are SGDLS and YYNGEE. CDR3 region: CASSVGQAEQPQHF. The CDR3 bases are TGTGCCAGCAGCGTGGGACAGGCCGAACAGCCCCAGCATTTT. The full variable domain, its missing parts supplied by reference TRBV9 and TRBJ1-5, is DSGVTQTPKHLITATGQRVTLRCSPRSGDLSVYWYQQSLDQGLQFLIQYYNGEERAKGNILERFSAQQFPDLHSELNLSSLELGDSALYFCASSVGQAEQPQHFGDGTRLSIL.

The chain links TRBV4-1 to TRBJ2-7; 8 bases align to TRBD1. The V and J ends lost 1 base and 3 bases, in that order; junction bases with no gene match: 11. In germline, CDR1 is MGHRA, CDR2 YSYEKL. The CDR3 is 17 residues long. The CDR3 coding sequence is TGCGCCAGCAGCCAAGTCTGGGCTAGACAGGGGTTCTACGAGCAGTACTTC. Translation: CASSQVWARQGFYEQYF.

This clone showed up just a few times. The rearrangement links TRBV28 to TRBJ2-7, with D possibly TRBD1 on 7 matching bases. Germline V gene data show CDR1 as MDHEN and CDR2 as SYDVKM. The CDR3 is made up of 14 amino acids. Trimming left V 5 bases short and J 3 bases short, with 14 bases between. CDR3 sequence reads: CASSLEGQNYEQYF. The CDR3 DNA follows: TGTGCCAGCAGTCTGGAGGGACAGAACTACGAGCAGTACTTC.

V and J are TRBV6-6 and TRBJ1-1, with D unresolved. CDR3 length equals 15 residues. Germline CDR1 MNHNY, CDR2 SVGAGI (reference sequence). Trimming cost V 2 bases and J 0 bases, with 10 bases left between them. The CDR3 DNA is TGTGCCAGCAGTTACCCAGAAGACATGAACACTGAAGCTTTCTTT. Translation: CASSYPEDMNTEAFF.

The genes are TRBV7-2 and TRBJ1-1; D not resolved. The CDR3 extends over 13 amino acids. Germline CDR1 reads SGHTA; CDR2 reads FQGNSA. Trimming cost V 2 bases and J 4 bases, with 8 bases left between them. DNA for the CDR3: TGTGCCAGCAGCTTAAGCGTCCTCACTGAAGCTTTCTTT. It yields the protein CASSLSVLTEAFF. Supplemented by reference TRBV7-2 and TRBJ1-1, the full variable domain reads GAGVSQSPSNKVTEKGKDVELRCDPISGHTALYWYRQSLGQGLEFLIYFQGNSAPDKSGLPSDRFSAERTGGSVSTLTIQRTQQEDSAVYLCASSLSVLTEAFFGQGTRLTVV.

The chain joins TRBV18 to TRBJ2-1, with TRBD1 identical over 8 bases. Germline trimming cut 4 bases from V and 4 bases from J; bases unmatched to any gene: 9. Germline V gene data show CDR1 as KGHSH and CDR2 as LQKENI. This CDR3 comprises 16 residues. The CDR3 reads CASSLSRDRRYNEQFF. CDR3 nucleotides: TGTGCCAGCTCACTCTCCCGGGACAGGAGATACAATGAGCAGTTCTTC.

The chain joins TRBV18 to TRBJ2-7; 7 bases fit TRBD2. Germline V gene sequence: CDR1 KGHSH, CDR2 LQKENI. The CDR3 extends over 15 amino acids. V lost 4 bases and J lost 2; bases outside the gene matches: 8. The CDR3 is CASSQARGDTYEQYF. In DNA, the CDR3 is TGTGCCAGCTCACAAGCCCGGGGGGATACCTACGAGCAGTACTTC. The whole variable domain, filled in from reference TRBV18 and TRBJ2-7, reads NAGVMQNPRHLVRRRGQEARLRCSPMKGHSHVYWYRQLPEEGLKFMVYLQKENIIDESGMPKERFSAEFPKEGPSILRIQQVVRGDSAAYFCASSQARGDTYEQYFGPGTRLTVT.

This chain uses TRBV6-6 with TRBJ1-3, with 8 bases fitting TRBD1. Per germline, CDR1 MNHNY and CDR2 SVGAGI (reference sequence). The CDR3 contains 15 residues. Unmatched junction bases numbered 7, after V lost 7 bases and J lost 2 bases. The CDR3 sequence is CASTPGGLTGNTIYF. The CDR3 DNA follows: TGTGCCAGCACCCCAGGGGGCCTAACTGGAAACACCATATATTTT.